A single sample is the source of the 26 T cell receptor beta chains below, sequenced in a study of T cells after yellow fever vaccination. A single record per CDR3 protein comes from TCRdb applying MiXCR to the 5' RACE reads. The sample yields about 230,000 distinct CDR3 sequences, 6.7% seen once. The sample here was CD4+ T cells sorted from PBMCs, taken on the day of the yellow fever booster vaccination. All receptors come from a man in his thirties or forties who received the YFV17D yellow fever vaccine.

In its sample, this clonotype was seen many times. The chain's CDR3 is CASSNGGPSGSHEQYF. The CDR3 DNA is TGCGCCAGCAGTAACGGGGGGCCTAGCGGGAGTCACGAGCAGTACTTC. V gene TRBV5-1 combines with J gene TRBJ2-7; 10 bases align to TRBD2. Germline CDR1 reads SGHRS; CDR2 reads YFSETQ. The CDR3 spans 16 residues. Trimming took 5 bases from V and 5 from J; bases not matched to a gene: 13.

In its sample, this clonotype was seen many times. The V call is TRBV6-5, the J call TRBJ2-7; 7 nucleotides match TRBD2. The ends lost 6 bases at V and 7 bases at J; junction bases unmatched: 15. The CDR3 length is 15 residues. CDR1 is MNHEY and CDR2 is SVGAGI in the germline V gene. The CDR3 nucleotides are TGTGCCAGCAGCCTCATCCCTAGCGGCCCGGGGGAGCAGTACTTC. Translation: CASSLIPSGPGEQYF.

The table lists this clonotype with many counts. The rearrangement links TRBV2 to TRBJ2-1; 12 nucleotides agree with TRBD2. V lost 4 bases to trimming and J lost 1 base; unmatched junction nucleotides: 2. Germline assignment: CDR1 SNHLY and CDR2 FYNNEI. This CDR3 is 16 amino acids long. CDR3 protein: CASSGTSGMSYNEQFF. Here the CDR3 DNA reads TGTGCCAGCAGTGGGACTAGCGGGATGTCCTACAATGAGCAGTTCTTC.

The chain joins TRBV20-1 to TRBJ2-1; TRBD2 matches 13 bases. CDR3 size: 16 residues. With 4 bases clipped from V and 4 bases from J, the junction kept 7 bases outside the gene matches. Germline V CDR1 and CDR2: DFQATT, SNEGSKA (reference sequence). CDR3 sequence reads: CSATGTSGKHYNEQFF. DNA of the CDR3: TGCAGTGCTACTGGGACTAGCGGGAAACATTACAATGAGCAGTTCTTC.

This clonotype has just a few counts. This chain uses TRBV19 with TRBJ1-4; D is perhaps TRBD1 (5 bases). This CDR3 spans 16 amino acids. Germline values: CDR1 LNHDA, CDR2 SQIVND (reference sequence). Trimming took 3 bases from V and 5 from J, leaving 16 bases between them. For the CDR3, the DNA is TGTGCCAGTAGTATCAGCGCCGGGACCTCGAATGAAAAACTGTTTTTT. Translating gives CASSISAGTSNEKLFF.

This clonotype has a handful of counts. This rearrangement joins TRBV10-3 to TRBJ1-3; 7 bases fit TRBD1. Unmatched junction bases numbered 6, after V lost 6 bases and J lost 1 base. This CDR3 has 15 amino acids. CDR1 is ENHRY and CDR2 is SYGVKD in the germline V gene. The CDR3 protein is CAIRGTEASGNTIYF. The CDR3 DNA sequence: TGTGCCATCAGGGGGACAGAAGCATCTGGAAACACCATATATTTT.

This clonotype was counted many times. For the CDR3, the DNA is TGCGCCAGCAGCTTGCGTGGAATTGAAGCTTTCTTT. This translates into CASSLRGIEAFF. The chain combines TRBV5-1 with TRBJ1-1; D remains unclear. In germline, CDR1 is SGHRS, CDR2 YFSETQ. Between the trimmed V and J ends, which lost 1 base and 7 bases, there was a span of 8 bases. The length of the CDR3 is 12 residues.

This clonotype was counted between two and nine times. This chain connects TRBV29-1 to TRBJ2-3, with unresolved D. The CDR3 has 10 residues. Germline-derived CDR1 and CDR2 are SQVTM and ANQGSEA. The ends were cut back, 3 bases at V and 5 bases at J, with 3 bases in the middle. CDR3 sequence reads: CSVDRDTQYF. Here the CDR3 DNA reads TGCAGCGTTGACCGAGATACGCAGTATTTT.

This clonotype was detected only a few times. CDR3 amino acids: CSALRQVVNQPQHF. Here the CDR3 DNA reads TGCAGTGCTCTACGACAGGTAGTCAATCAGCCCCAGCATTTT. The chain uses TRBV20-1 and TRBJ1-5; weak D call: TRBD1 (6 bases). Germline V gives CDR1 DFQATT, CDR2 SNEGSKA (reference sequence). The CDR3 runs to 14 residues. The germline V and J ends were trimmed by 5 bases and 3 bases, with 14 bases remaining between them.

This clonotype showed up just a few times. This chain connects TRBV10-3 to TRBJ1-5; unclear D gene. Germline CDR1 is ENHRY and CDR2 is SYGVKD. The CDR3 extends over 13 amino acids. V dropped 10 bases and J dropped 7 bases, with 17 bases sitting between them. This chain's CDR3 is CATKTQLGQPQHF. CDR3 bases: TGTGCCACCAAAACCCAGCTCGGGCAGCCCCAGCATTTT.

This clonotype was detected a few times. The CDR3 coding sequence is TGTGCCAGCAGCCGTCCGGGGGGGAGCGGTCATCAGCCCCAGCATTTT. Translating it yields CASSRPGGSGHQPQHF. The rearrangement uses TRBV28 and TRBJ1-5; a possible D gene is TRBD1 (5 bases). The CDR3 sequence is 16 residues long. Germline loops: CDR1 MDHEN, CDR2 SYDVKM. With 6 bases removed from V and 5 bases from J, the gap between germline ends came to 20 bases.

On this clonotype itself: The CDR3 does not close with the conserved phenylalanine or tryptophan, likely indicating a read error. The chain links TRBV7-2 to TRBJ2-7, with a possible D match to TRBD1 (5 bases). Per germline, CDR1 SGHTA and CDR2 FQGNSA. The CDR3 consists of 14 residues. The V end lost 1 base, the J end lost 4 bases, and 11 bases lay between the germline ends. The CDR3 region is CASSLGGLAYEQYC. In DNA, the CDR3 is TGTGCCAGCAGCTTAGGGGGCTTGGCGTACGAGCAGTACTGC.

This clonotype was detected many times. The rearrangement uses TRBV20-1 and TRBJ2-3, with D unresolved. There are 10 residues in the CDR3. V dropped 5 bases and J dropped 4 bases, with 4 bases sitting between them. CDR1 and CDR2 from the germline V gene are DFQATT and SNEGSKA (reference sequence). The CDR3, as DNA: TGCAGTGCTCACCCAGATACGCAGTATTTT. Encoded protein: CSAHPDTQYF.

This clonotype was counted ten times or more. The chain links TRBV7-2 to TRBJ2-7; a weak D match, TRBD2 (5 bases). Between the trimmed V and J ends, which lost 4 bases and 6 bases, there was a span of 10 bases. The germline CDR1 and CDR2 sequences are SGHTA and FQGNSA. CDR3 length equals 12 residues. The CDR3 nucleotides read TGTGCCAGCAGCTCGGACTTCTCCGAGCAGTACTTC. Amino acids: CASSSDFSEQYF.

This clonotype was recorded many times. A read error may produce the germline difference seen at one junction end. The chain joins TRBV6-5 to TRBJ2-7; a possible D gene is TRBD1 (5 bases). Germline-derived CDR1 and CDR2 are MNHEY and SVGAGI. The CDR3 extends over 13 amino acids. In DNA form, the CDR3 reads TGTGCCAGCAGCAGGGCTGATAGTTACGAGCAGTATTTC. The encoded protein is CASSRADSYEQYF.

This chain connects TRBV20-1 to TRBJ2-3, with D unclear. Trimming removed 7 bases at V and 5 bases at J, with 10 bases between. Germline V gene sequence: CDR1 DFQATT, CDR2 SNEGSKA (reference sequence). The CDR3 sequence is 11 residues long. The CDR3 here is CSGTGVDTQYF. The DNA of the CDR3 is TGCAGTGGGACGGGCGTAGATACGCAGTATTTT.

This rearrangement joins TRBV6-1 to TRBJ1-2, with 8 bases that match TRBD1. V was pared by 5 bases and J by 9 bases, with 11 bases of the junction left unmatched. Germline V lookup: CDR1 MNHNS, CDR2 SASEGT. This CDR3 is 14 amino acids long. CDR3 loop: CASSTPQGARRYTF. In nucleotides, the CDR3 is TGTGCCAGCAGTACGCCGCAGGGGGCGAGGCGCTACACCTTC.

For this clonotype: Germline is not matched at one junction end, which may reflect a read error. The chain joins TRBV7-2 to TRBJ1-5, with D unresolved. The CDR3 covers 14 residues. Germline loops: CDR1 SGHTA, CDR2 FQGNSA. The CDR3 is CASSLQPGKQPQHF. The CDR3 DNA is TGTGCCAGCAGCTTACAACCGGGCAAGCAGCCCCAGCATTTT.

This rearrangement joins TRBV29-1 to TRBJ1-2, with 7 nucleotides matching TRBD1. Germline V gene lookup returns CDR1 SQVTM and CDR2 ANQGSEA. The CDR3 loop spans 12 amino acids. V lost 7 bases and J lost 11; bases outside the gene matches: 13. The CDR3 region is CSATPTGLVYTF. Here the CDR3 DNA reads TGCAGCGCCACACCGACAGGGTTGGTGTACACCTTC.

This clonotype was detected many times. The chain is built from TRBV6-5 and TRBJ1-1; a weak D match, TRBD1 (5 bases). The CDR3 sequence is 13 residues long. Between the trimmed V and J ends, which lost 4 bases and 11 bases, there was a span of 17 bases. Germline V gene lookup returns CDR1 MNHEY and CDR2 SVGAGI. Written as DNA, the CDR3 is TGTGCCAGCAGTTCGGGGACCCCCGTACGGGCTTTCTTT. Translating it yields CASSSGTPVRAFF.

In this sample, this clonotype turned up a few times. J is TRBJ1-1 and V is TRBV29-1; D is possibly TRBD1 (5 bases). V was pared by 7 bases and J by 1 base, with 16 bases between. The CDR3 totals 14 residues. The germline CDR1 and CDR2 sequences are SQVTM and ANQGSEA. The CDR3 region has the DNA TGCAGCGGGAGGGGCAGGTTAGCGAACACTGAAGCTTTCTTT. Its translation is CSGRGRLANTEAFF.

About this clonotype itself: An end of the junction differs from the germline gene, which may be a read error. The chain uses TRBV5-4 and TRBJ2-5; 9 bases agree with TRBD2. This CDR3 contains 14 residues. CDR1 is SGHNT, CDR2 YYREEE, per germline (reference sequence). This CDR3 reads CASSSSGNGENQYF. In DNA, the CDR3 is TGTGCCAGCAGCTCTAGCGGGAATGGTGAGAACCAGTACTTC.

This clonotype was counted ten times or more. V and J are TRBV5-5 and TRBJ1-1; possibly TRBD1 for D (5 bases). CDR1 and CDR2 (germline): SGHKS, YYEKEE (reference sequence). V lost 2 bases, J lost 8 bases, and 16 bases lay in between. The CDR3 runs 14 residues. CDR3 nucleotides: TGTGCCAGCAGCTTCCCAGAACAAGACAGAGAAGCTTTCTTT. Translated, it gives CASSFPEQDREAFF.

Turning to this clonotype: A much bigger clone sits one base away, suggesting this may be a read error. The V gene is TRBV20-1, the J gene TRBJ2-3, with 7 bases aligning to TRBD2. CDR1 and CDR2 (germline): DFQATT, SNEGSKA (reference sequence). The CDR3 totals 17 residues. As DNA, the CDR3 is TGCTGTGCTAGACCCCTAAGTGGGAGGGGCGCAGTAGATACGCAGTATTTT. It codes for CCARPLSGRGAVDTQYF.

This clonotype has more than one count but fewer than ten. This chain connects TRBV2 to TRBJ1-6, with 7 nucleotides matching TRBD1. There are 14 residues in the CDR3. CDR1 is SNHLY and CDR2 is FYNNEI in the germline V gene. The V gene end was trimmed by 10 bases and the J gene end by 8 bases; junction bases not matched to a gene: 11. The DNA for the CDR3 is TGTGCCACCAAGATCAGGGGGTCTCATTCACCCCTCCACTTT. This gives the protein CATKIRGSHSPLHF.

The V gene is TRBV7-8, the J gene TRBJ2-2, with TRBD2 identical over 8 bases. Germline CDR1 reads SGHVS; CDR2 reads FQNEAQ. V shed 5 bases and J 2 bases; nucleotides not matched to a gene: 7. CDR3 length: 16 amino acids. The CDR3: CASSPRGTRNTGELFF. CDR3 bases: TGTGCCAGCAGCCCCAGAGGGACTAGAAACACCGGGGAGCTGTTTTTT.